Listed below are T cell receptor beta chains from one sample, sequenced in a study of beta chain features in type 1 diabetes. Clones were sequenced by immunoSEQ multiplex PCR, and TCRdb holds only the in-frame ones, with some missing. The data hold 620,000 or so clones, with 15% observed a single time. Sample: naive CD4+ T cells from blood. Every receptor here comes from a young man in good health. Each CDR3 is given with its conserved first and last residue. D genes are given only for firm matches. Clone size appears in some rows only: once, few, many, or a class for an expanded clone.

D	size	J	V	DNA	CDR3
NA	few	TRBJ1-6	TRBV30	TGTGCCTGGAGTGCTCTTGAGGGGGCACCCCTCCACTTT	CAWSALEGAPLHF
NA	NA	TRBJ2-7	TRBV10-3	TGTGCCATCAGTGGCGGGACGGGGACCTACGAGCAGTACTTC	CAISGGTGTYEQYF
TRBD2	NA	TRBJ2-3	TRBV4-2	TGTGCCAGCAGCCAAGAGAACCTAGCGGGGGGCGCTAGCACAGATACGCAGTATTTT	CASSQENLAGGASTDTQYF
NA	once	TRBJ2-3	TRBV6-5	TGTGCCAGCAGTTTCGCAGGGTCTGTCACAGATACGCAGTATTTT	CASSFAGSVTDTQYF
TRBD2	NA	TRBJ2-1	TRBV7-2	TGTGCCAGCAGACGTAGCGGGAGCTCCTACAATGAGCAGTTCTTC	CASRRSGSSYNEQFF
NA	few	TRBJ2-1	TRBV7-8	TGTGCCAGCCGCAAAAACAGGGTTTCCTACAATGAGCAGTTCTTC	CASRKNRVSYNEQFF
NA	NA	TRBJ2-7	TRBV2	TGTGCCAGCAGCCGGAGCTCCTACGAGCAGTACTTC	CASSRSSYEQYF
NA	NA	TRBJ2-3	TRBV6-5	TGTGCCAGCAGAAGGACGGAGAGCACAGATACGCAGTATTTT	CASRRTESTDTQYF
NA	few	TRBJ1-2	TRBV29-1	TGCAGCGTTGCTCACAGGCTAGCCCAACCTGGCTACACCTTC	CSVAHRLAQPGYTF
NA	NA	TRBJ2-7	TRBV21-1	TGTGCCAGCAGCAAAATCGGGGACATCGGCGAGCAGTACTTC	CASSKIGDIGEQYF
NA	NA	TRBJ2-2	TRBV12-5	TGTGCTAGTGGTTGGGGGAGCACCGGGGAGCTGTTTTTT	CASGWGSTGELFF
NA	few	TRBJ2-1	TRBV5-1	TGCGCCAGCAGCTTGATAGCGTCCTACAATGAGCAGTTCTTC	CASSLIASYNEQFF
NA	NA	TRBJ2-7	TRBV9	TGTGCCAGCAGCGAGGGGGGACGGGGCCCCTACGAGCAGTACTTC	CASSEGGRGPYEQYF
NA	few	TRBJ1-1	TRBV13	TGTGCCAGCAGCCCCCCTCAGGGGACCCCCAACACTGAAGCTTTCTTT	CASSPPQGTPNTEAFF
NA	few	TRBJ1-1	TRBV9	TGTGCCAGCAGCGTAGTGGGAGGGGAAGCTTTCTTT	CASSVVGGEAFF
NA	NA	TRBJ1-2	TRBV7-8	TGTGCCAGCAGCTTAGGTTGGGACAATCCCCATGGCTACACCTTC	CASSLGWDNPHGYTF
NA	few	TRBJ2-1	TRBV19	TGTGCCAGTAGTAGGCTTGGCGGGTACTCCTACAATGAGCAGTTCTTC	CASSRLGGYSYNEQFF
TRBD1	few	TRBJ2-7	TRBV28	TGTGCCAGCAGTTCCCCGGGACAGGGGCGGCGGGGCGAGCAGTACTTC	CASSSPGQGRRGEQYF
TRBD1	few	TRBJ1-4	TRBV28	TGTGCCAGCAGTCGACCGAGGACAGGGGCCCTTGAAAAACTGTTTTTT	CASSRPRTGALEKLFF
TRBD1	NA	TRBJ1-5	TRBV2	TGTGCCAGCAGGGGACAGACAGGGGGTCGGCGCAATCAGCCCCAGCATTTT	CASRGQTGGRRNQPQHF
TRBD2	NA	TRBJ2-7	TRBV4-1	TGCGCCAGCAGTCGACTAGCGGGAGAGTCTGGCGAGCAGTACTTC	CASSRLAGESGEQYF
NA	NA	TRBJ2-7	TRBV25-1	TGTGCCAGCAGTGAATCGGATAGACCCTACGAGCAGTACTTC	CASSESDRPYEQYF
TRBD1	few	TRBJ1-2	TRBV27	TGTGCCAGCAGTCCCGACGGACGACAGGGGGGTGGCTACACCTTC	CASSPDGRQGGGYTF
TRBD2	few	TRBJ2-3	TRBV5-6	TGTGCCAGCAGCTTCGGCGGGGGGACAGATACGCAGTATTTT	CASSFGGGTDTQYF
NA	NA	TRBJ1-1	TRBV14	TGTGCCAGCAGCCACTTGGAGGTGGCTTTCTTT	CASSHLEVAFF
NA	NA	TRBJ1-1	TRBV25-1	TGTGCCAGCAGTGGATTCAACAGGGTAGGGATCGGTGAAGCTTTCTTT	CASSGFNRVGIGEAFF
NA	NA	TRBJ1-1	TRBV7-6	TGTGCCAGCAGCCTATTCCGGGTAAACACTGAAGCTTTCTTT	CASSLFRVNTEAFF
NA	NA	TRBJ2-7	TRBV5-1	TGCGCCAGCAGCTCCCAGGGTTACGAGCAGTACTTC	CASSSQGYEQYF
NA	NA	TRBJ1-1	TRBV7-2	TGTGCCAGCAGCCCACGGACTGAAGCTTTCTTT	CASSPRTEAFF
NA	NA	TRBJ2-7	TRBV5-1	TGCGCCAGCAGCCGACTAGAGGGCTACGAGCAGTACTTC	CASSRLEGYEQYF
NA	few	TRBJ1-1	TRBV10-3	TGTGCCATCAGTGCGGGACCGCAAATTGAAGCTTTCTTT	CAISAGPQIEAFF
NA	NA	TRBJ1-3	TRBV9	TGTGCCAGCAGCGTAGAGGGATCCTCTGGAAACACCATATATTTT	CASSVEGSSGNTIYF
NA	NA	TRBJ1-1	TRBV5-6	TGTGCCAGCAGCTTGGTTTCCAGTAGGACTAACACTGAAGCTTTCTTT	CASSLVSSRTNTEAFF
TRBD2	few	TRBJ2-3	TRBV7-2	TGTGCCAGCAGCTTAGCCCAAATGGGGGCGTCACTAGCGGGAGCGCTAGATACGCAGTATTTT	CASSLAQMGASLAGALDTQYF
TRBD2	NA	TRBJ2-1	TRBV7-2	TGTGCCAGCAGCTCGGGGACTAGCTGGGTTTACAATGAGCAGTTCTTC	CASSSGTSWVYNEQFF
TRBD1	few	TRBJ2-4	TRBV7-2	TGTGCCAGCAGCTTCCGACAGGGGGTATCCAAAAACATTCAGTACTTC	CASSFRQGVSKNIQYF
NA	few	TRBJ2-7	TRBV5-1	TGCGCCAGCAGCTTGGGCCATGGTGGGAGCTCCTACGAGCAGTACTTC	CASSLGHGGSSYEQYF
NA	few	TRBJ2-2	TRBV25-1	TGTGCCAGCAGTGACAATCGTTGGACCGGGGAGCTGTTTTTT	CASSDNRWTGELFF
TRBD2	NA	TRBJ2-2	TRBV9	TGTGCCAGCAGCCCAGGACTAGCGAGCACCGGGGAGCTGTTTTTT	CASSPGLASTGELFF
TRBD1	NA	TRBJ2-7	TRBV6-6	TGTGCCAGCAGTACAGGGGGCGTAACCCCCGGACGGCAGTACTTC	CASSTGGVTPGRQYF
TRBD1	few	TRBJ2-3	TRBV6-1	TGTGCCAGCAGTGAATACGGACAGGGGCGATTCACAGATACGCAGTATTTT	CASSEYGQGRFTDTQYF
NA	NA	TRBJ2-3	TRBV7-2	TGTGCCAGCAGCTCCCCCCAGGGGCGCACAGATACGCAGTATTTT	CASSSPQGRTDTQYF
NA	NA	TRBJ1-2	TRBV18	TGTGCCAGCTCACCAAGGGTGGATGCGCATGGCTACACCTTC	CASSPRVDAHGYTF
TRBD2	few	TRBJ2-1	TRBV27	TGTGCCAGCAGTTCCCCTAGCGGGAGGGGGGATGAGCAGTTCTTC	CASSSPSGRGDEQFF
NA	few	TRBJ1-5	TRBV11-2	TGTGCCAGCAGCTTAGGCAGGGATCAGCCCCAGCATTTT	CASSLGRDQPQHF
TRBD1	NA	TRBJ2-5	TRBV2	TGTGCCAGCAGTGGGGACAGGTTCCAAGAGACCCAGTACTTC	CASSGDRFQETQYF